This TCR beta chain stems from a study of prognosis after radiotherapy for stage I lung cancer. Germline CDR1 is SGHTA and CDR2 is FQGNSA. The CDR3 is 16 amino acids. V shed 3 bases and J shed 0 bases, with 15 bases lying between them. Genomic DNA was the source, and TCR beta CDR3 was amplified from it by two-round multiplex PCR. Gene-specific TRBV and TRBJ primers were used in PCR round one. From the multiplex PCR reads, TCRdb called clonotypes with MiXCR, one entry per CDR3 protein. Here the sample spans over 50,000 distinct CDR3 sequences, 30% to 40% being singletons. The sequence was collected from a donor aged 50 or older with non-small cell lung cancer. The genes are TRBV7-2 and TRBJ2-7; D unresolved. This specimen consisted of PBMCs, obtained before or after stereotactic body radiation therapy (not recorded which). The CDR3 DNA is TGTGCCAGCAGCTTCGGCGTGAGCCGTATCTCCTACGAGCAGTACTTC. This codes for CASSFGVSRISYEQYF. The whole variable domain, filled in from reference TRBV7-2 and TRBJ2-7, reads GAGVSQSPSNKVTEKGKDVELRCDPISGHTALYWYRQSLGQGLEFLIYFQGNSAPDKSGLPSDRFSAERTGGSVSTLTIQRTQQEDSAVYLCASSFGVSRISYEQYFGPGTRLTVT.